One sample yielded the 5 T cell receptor beta chains listed below, sequenced in a study of response to subunit inactivated influenza vaccine. TCRdb reprocessed the RT-PCR reads via MiXCR and lists one record per CDR3 protein. Here the sample spans about 160,000 distinct CDR3 sequences, 11% being singletons. The sample consisted of non-naive T cells sorted from PBMCs, taken around seven weeks after vaccination. These receptors all stem from a man aged 45-60 years who received an inactivated influenza vaccine.

There are many counts of this clonotype. The J gene is TRBJ1-1, the V gene TRBV3-1; the D gene is possibly TRBD1 (5 bases). Between the trimmed V and J ends, which lost 2 bases and 1 base, there was a span of 11 bases. The germline V gene encodes CDR1 LGHDT and CDR2 YNNKEL (reference sequence). CDR3 length equals 15 residues. CDR3 sequence reads: CASSQQGRGNTEAFF. The CDR3 nucleotides are TGTGCCAGCAGCCAACAGGGAAGGGGGAACACTGAAGCTTTCTTT.

This clonotype has ten or more counts. The chain has TRBV20-1 and TRBJ1-4; D may be TRBD1 (6 bases). This CDR3 region has 11 residues. Per the germline V gene, CDR1 is DFQATT and CDR2 is SNEGSKA (reference sequence). The V end lost 5 bases, the J end lost 8 bases, and 9 bases lay between the germline ends. The CDR3 reads CSAVQGEKLFF. The DNA for the CDR3 is TGCAGTGCTGTACAGGGCGAAAAACTGTTTTTT.

Only a few counts were recorded for this clonotype. This chain joins TRBV7-7 and TRBJ2-1, with D perhaps TRBD2 (6 bases). From germline, CDR1 is SSHAT and CDR2 FNYEAQ (reference sequence). V was clipped by 0 bases and J by 9 bases, with 12 bases between them. This CDR3 is built from 14 residues. The CDR3 DNA follows: TGTGCCAGCAGCTTAGCCCTCACAGCGGGTGAGCAGTTCTTC. Translated, it gives CASSLALTAGEQFF.

This clonotype occurred many times. V gene TRBV29-1 combines with J gene TRBJ2-3; TRBD1 aligns across 7 bases. The CDR3 extends over 15 amino acids. The germline V gene encodes CDR1 SQVTM and CDR2 ANQGSEA. Trimming cost V 1 base and J 3 bases; bases outside gene matches: 7. The CDR3 reads CSVEVGGQLTDTQYF. Here the CDR3 DNA reads TGCAGCGTTGAAGTTGGGGGACAGTTGACAGATACGCAGTATTTT.

This clonotype turned up a few times. The chain combines TRBV12-3 or TRBV12-4 with TRBJ2-3; 8 bases fit TRBD2. Germline trimming cut 3 bases from V and 4 bases from J; bases unmatched to any gene: 12. This CDR3 is built from 17 residues. As DNA, the CDR3 is TGTGCCAGCAGTTTGGGATGGGGGCGGGAGGAGCCAGATACGCAGTATTTT. It translates to CASSLGWGREEPDTQYF.